This T cell receptor beta chain stems from a study of blood T cell repertoires in COVID-19. About the study: Acute and convalescent COVID-19 samples came from the United States, Italy and Spain. The analysed material was cDNA or gDNA that came from T cells, B-cell-depleted T cells, or PBMCs.

Trimming left V 2 bases short and J 4 bases short, with 11 bases between. This CDR3 comprises 14 residues. Germline CDR1 is LNHDA and CDR2 is SQIVND (reference sequence). Authors' analysis steps: Cell counts per sample came from amplifying reference gene primers. Data came from immunoSEQ multiplex PCR; TCRdb stores just in-frame clones and leaves some out. Clonal size and the V and J genes are those of that table, whereas D and trimming came from the DNA. Among about 300,000 clones listed, roughly 85% were seen once. This clonotype was obtained from a woman aged 50 to 65 who had recovered from COVID-19. The chain links TRBV19 to TRBJ1-2; maybe TRBD1 (6 bases). The sample consisted of peripheral blood. CDR3 amino acids: CASSISGQSYGYTF. The CDR3, as DNA: TGTGCCAGTAGTATATCCGGACAGAGCTATGGCTACACCTTC.